This T cell receptor beta chain was sequenced in a study of T cell responses to AZD1222 COVID-19 vaccine. The germline CDR1 and CDR2 sequences are MNHEY and SMNVEV (reference sequence). The length of the CDR3 is 17 residues. V gave up 7 bases and J gave up 0 bases, with 19 bases separating them. As for this clone: What it binds is unknown.

Study-level points and caveats: Variant regions that are unmutated are reportedly the target of nearly half of spike-specific TCRs. Baseline testing showed seropositivity in only six AZD1222 recipients.

Generated by immunoSEQ multiplex PCR, the TCRdb table keeps only in-frame clones and is missing some. There are about 140,000 clones in the sample; approximately 93% occur only once, and more than 0.8% lies in the top ten. The source material was peripheral blood, sampled on day 0 of MenACWY control vaccination. The source is an adult in good health. The rearrangement joins TRBV27 to TRBJ2-1; a possible D gene is TRBD2 (5 bases). CDR3 sequence: CASIPGGSHSSYNEQFF. CDR3 coding DNA: TGTGCCAGCATCCCAGGAGGTAGCCACAGCTCCTACAATGAGCAGTTCTTC.